This entry lists 29 T cell receptor beta chains sequenced from one sample in a study of T cells after yellow fever vaccination (dated by TCRdb to the late 2010s). The label giving this sample's treatment or condition can be read as: live attenuated yellow fever vaccine strain. The library was generated by 5' RACE. Sequencing relied on an Illumina NovaSeq 6000. Through fastp at Q25 and MiXCR, TCRdb rebuilt clones from the public reads, retaining in-frame beta chains. Each entry merges the rows of one CDR3 protein and shows their most common DNA and genes. A total of under 500,000 distinct CDR3 sequences appear in this sample, roughly 20% of them only once. Of the sample, 15% to 20% falls within the top ten clones. The sample in question was PBMCs, obtained before the yellow fever booster vaccination. These receptors all stem from a man between 18 and 29 years old who received the YFV17D yellow fever vaccine.

This clonotype was detected a few times. V and J are TRBV29-1 and TRBJ1-2; D not certain. Trimming removed 5 bases at V and 1 base at J, with 5 bases between. This CDR3 is 11 amino acids long. Germline CDR1 and CDR2: SQVTM and ANQGSEA. Here the CDR3 reads CSVTVNYGYTF. In DNA, the CDR3 is TGCAGCGTTACAGTTAACTATGGCTACACCTTC.

The sample holds a few counts of this clonotype. This rearrangement joins TRBV4-2 to TRBJ2-4, with a possible D match to TRBD1 (6 bases). This CDR3 is 16 amino acids long. V lost 3 bases to trimming and J lost 1 base, with 13 bases between them. In germline, CDR1 is LGHNA, CDR2 YNFKEQ. The CDR3 DNA reads TGTGCCAGCAGCCAGACCACGGACAGCGCCAAAAACATTCAGTACTTC. Translating gives CASSQTTDSAKNIQYF.

The chain is built from TRBV18 and TRBJ1-2; a possible D gene is TRBD1 (6 bases). The germline V and J ends were trimmed by 4 bases and 2 bases, with 8 bases remaining between them. Germline V lookup: CDR1 KGHSH, CDR2 LQKENI. This CDR3 region has 13 residues. As DNA, the CDR3 is TGTGCCAGCTCACACACAGGGAACTATGGCTACACCTTC. It translates to CASSHTGNYGYTF.

This clonotype was found many times. This rearrangement joins TRBV29-1 to TRBJ2-1; 7 nucleotides line up with TRBD2. CDR1 and CDR2 from the germline V gene are SQVTM and ANQGSEA. The CDR3 contains 12 residues. Trimming took 3 bases from V and 11 from J; bases not matched to a gene: 7. The CDR3 DNA sequence: TGCAGCGTTGATACTAGCGCTCGGAAGCAGTTCTTC. As protein: CSVDTSARKQFF.

The genes are TRBV7-6 and TRBJ1-5; TRBD1 might be the D (5 bases). This CDR3 region has 16 residues. Trimming shortened V by 1 base and J by 1 base, and 11 bases separated the two germline ends. Germline assignment: CDR1 SGHVS and CDR2 FNYEAQ. The CDR3 sequence: CASSLGGGESNQPQHF. CDR3 bases: TGTGCCAGCAGCTTAGGGGGGGGTGAAAGCAATCAGCCCCAGCATTTT. Combining the CDR3 with reference TRBV7-6 and TRBJ1-5 gives the whole variable domain GAGVSQSPRYKVTKRGQDVALRCDPISGHVSLYWYRQALGQGPEFLTYFNYEAQQDKSGLPNDRFSAERPEGSISTLTIQRTEQRDSAMYRCASSLGGGESNQPQHFGDGTRLSIL.

This clonotype was seen more than once but under ten times. This rearrangement joins TRBV6-2 or TRBV6-3 to TRBJ2-7; TRBD1 is a possible D gene (5 bases). V lost 6 bases, J lost 3 bases, and 15 bases lay in between. Germline-derived CDR1 and CDR2 are MNHEY and SVGEGT. The CDR3 has 14 residues. The chain's CDR3 is CASSRPTDSYEQYF. CDR3 nucleotide sequence: TGTGCCAGCAGCCGACCGACCGACAGCTACGAGCAGTACTTC.

The V call is TRBV7-2, the J call TRBJ2-3; either TRBD1 or TRBD2 may supply D (6 bases each). The CDR3 runs 13 residues. Germline CDR1 reads SGHTA; CDR2 reads FQGNSA. Trimming stripped 7 bases from V and 10 bases from J, with 18 bases between. DNA of the CDR3: TGTGCCAGCACCTCGTGGGGGGCCGACGCGCAGTATTTT. This codes for CASTSWGADAQYF.

J is TRBJ2-1 and V is TRBV4-3; 14 bases line up with TRBD2. After removal of 3 bases from V and 8 bases from J, the junction contained 9 bases not matched to a gene. From germline, CDR1 is LGHNA and CDR2 YSLEER. The CDR3 totals 17 residues. CDR3 sequence (DNA): TGCGCCAGCAGCCAGGACTTCCCGGGACTAGCGGGGGATGAGCAGTTCTTC. Residues: CASSQDFPGLAGDEQFF.

This clonotype was recorded a few times. J is TRBJ2-5 and V is TRBV5-1, with 11 bases lining up with TRBD1. J gave up 5 bases and V 4 bases, and 10 bases lay outside the gene matches. This CDR3 comprises 16 residues. The germline V gene encodes CDR1 SGHRS and CDR2 YFSETQ. CDR3 sequence reads: CASSQGTGGHIETQYF. CDR3 DNA: TGCGCCAGCAGCCAAGGGACAGGGGGTCATATTGAGACCCAGTACTTC.

This clonotype was observed a handful of times. The J gene is TRBJ2-1, the V gene TRBV18; D is possibly TRBD1 (5 bases). Trimming took off 4 bases at V and 2 bases at J, with 12 bases between the two ends. The CDR3 is 15 amino acids. From germline, CDR1 is KGHSH and CDR2 LQKENI. CDR3 bases: TGTGCCAGCTCACGACAGAGCAGGGCCTACAATGAGCAGTTCTTC. It yields the protein CASSRQSRAYNEQFF.

The chain couples TRBV20-1 to TRBJ2-1, with TRBD2 identical over 8 bases. CDR1 and CDR2 (germline): DFQATT, SNEGSKA (reference sequence). J was trimmed by 3 bases and V by 0 bases; bases with no gene match: 4. The CDR3 covers 15 residues. Written as DNA, the CDR3 is TGCAGTGCTAGAGAGCCAGCGGGGGACTACAATGAGCAGTTCTTC. Translation: CSAREPAGDYNEQFF.

In its sample, this clonotype was seen a few times. The chain uses TRBV11-2 and TRBJ2-5; the D is unclear. V was clipped by 2 bases and J by 2 bases, with 9 bases between them. The CDR3 is 14 amino acids. Germline CDR1 SGHAT, CDR2 FQNNGV. This chain's CDR3 is CASSLWARQETQYF. The CDR3 region has the DNA TGTGCCAGCAGCTTATGGGCCCGACAAGAGACCCAGTACTTC.

This clonotype was detected a few times. This sequence joins TRBV10-3 and TRBJ1-4; TRBD1 might be the D (6 bases). CDR3 size: 16 residues. The V gene lost 5 bases and the J gene lost 7 bases, with 20 bases spanning the gap. Germline V gene data show CDR1 as ENHRY and CDR2 as SYGVKD. CDR3 protein: CAISTGQRGGGEKLFF. The DNA of the CDR3 is TGTGCCATCAGTACTGGACAGCGTGGGGGTGGTGAAAAACTGTTTTTT.

The chain couples TRBV6-5 to TRBJ2-1, with 12 bases that match TRBD2. The trim removed 0 bases at V and 10 bases at J, leaving 7 bases unmatched. CDR3 size: 16 residues. Germline V gene sequence: CDR1 MNHEY, CDR2 SVGAGI. In DNA, the CDR3 is TGTGCCAGCAGTTACTCGACTAGCGGGGGAGGGCCCGAGCAGTTCTTC. Translation gives CASSYSTSGGGPEQFF.

This clonotype came up a few times. For the CDR3, the DNA is TGTGCCAGCAGGGGACAGGGAGATTCACCCCTCCACTTT. Protein sequence: CASRGQGDSPLHF. V usage is TRBV6-1 and J usage is TRBJ1-6; 9 bases line up with TRBD1. CDR1 is MNHNS and CDR2 is SASEGT in the germline V gene. V lost 6 bases, J lost 8 bases, and 2 bases stayed unmatched. The CDR3 runs to 13 residues.

The chain links TRBV7-2 to TRBJ2-3, with D possibly being TRBD2 (5 bases). Germline V gene lookup returns CDR1 SGHTA and CDR2 FQGNSA. The CDR3 runs to 15 residues. V was cut by 8 bases and J by 3 bases, with 18 bases left in between. The CDR3 sequence is CASLPHGPGTDTQYF. CDR3 bases: TGTGCCAGCTTACCCCACGGACCGGGGACAGATACGCAGTATTTT.

The CDR3 nucleotides read TGCAGCGTTGAAGGGGCCCGGTGGGGGAACACTGAAGCTTTCTTT. Residues: CSVEGARWGNTEAFF. The V gene is TRBV29-1, the J gene TRBJ1-1; D is unclear. The V and J ends lost 1 base and 1 base respectively, with 13 bases between them. The CDR3 covers 15 residues. Germline-derived CDR1 and CDR2 are SQVTM and ANQGSEA.

The CDR3 DNA is TGCGCCAGCAGCCGGAGGACGGCGGAGAGCTATGGCTACACCTTC. Encoded protein: CASSRRTAESYGYTF. The gene calls are TRBV5-1 and TRBJ1-2; D gene uncertain. V was shortened by 4 bases and J by 4 bases, with 17 bases between the two germline ends. Per germline, CDR1 SGHRS and CDR2 YFSETQ. The CDR3 covers 15 residues.

The J gene is TRBJ2-7, the V gene TRBV29-1; D is undetermined. The germline V gene encodes CDR1 SQVTM and CDR2 ANQGSEA. The CDR3 consists of 13 residues. The V end was cut by 1 base, the J end by 4 bases, with 11 bases between. CDR3: CSVEGVEDYEQYF. CDR3 bases: TGCAGCGTTGAAGGGGTAGAGGATTACGAGCAGTACTTC.

In its sample, this clonotype was seen a few times. The J gene is TRBJ1-4, the V gene TRBV5-1; D is uncertain. Germline V gene lookup returns CDR1 SGHRS and CDR2 YFSETQ. V lost 2 bases to trimming and J lost 8 bases, with 16 bases between them. The CDR3 has 15 amino acids. CDR3 nucleotide sequence: TGCGCCAGCAGCTTTGAATGGGGTGTAGGAGAAAAACTGTTTTTT. This encodes CASSFEWGVGEKLFF.

The J gene is TRBJ1-2, the V gene TRBV20-1, with TRBD1 as a possible D gene (5 bases). This CDR3 contains 12 residues. V gave up 1 base and J gave up 4 bases, with 7 bases separating them. In germline, CDR1 is DFQATT, CDR2 SNEGSKA (reference sequence). The CDR3 loop reads CSARVGPYGYTF. Written as DNA, the CDR3 is TGCAGTGCTAGAGTGGGGCCCTATGGCTACACCTTC.

The chain recombines TRBV21-1 with TRBJ2-7; the table's D call of TRBD2 was not tested on the DNA. TRBV21-1 is an annotated pseudogene. The CDR3 totals 17 residues. CDR3: CASSKGLPRVLRGEQYV. CDR3 sequence (DNA): TGTGCCAGCAGCAAAGGGCTTCCAAGGGTCCTACGGGGCGAGCAGTACGTC.

This clonotype has more than one count but fewer than ten. The chain links TRBV5-8 to TRBJ1-5; D is ambiguous. CDR1 and CDR2 (germline): SGHTS, YDEGEE. CDR3 length: 15 residues. Trimming removed 5 bases from V and 3 bases from J, with 15 bases in between. The CDR3 coding sequence is TGTGCCAGCAGGTTGAGAGGGCTCTCCAATCAGCCCCAGCATTTT. Its translation is CASRLRGLSNQPQHF.

The J gene is TRBJ2-7, the V gene TRBV6-2 or TRBV6-3; D is perhaps TRBD2 (5 bases). This CDR3 is built from 13 residues. The V end was cut by 2 bases, the J end by 6 bases, with 11 bases between. From germline, CDR1 is MNHEY and CDR2 SVGEGT. The DNA for the CDR3 is TGTGCCAGCAGTTACGGGTTGGGAGTCGAGCAGTACTTC. Translated, it gives CASSYGLGVEQYF.

In its sample, this clonotype was seen a few times. The V call is TRBV7-3, the J call TRBJ2-6; D remains ambiguous. V was shortened by 5 bases and J by 0 bases, with 8 bases between the two germline ends. The germline gives CDR1 SGHTA, CDR2 FQGTGA. The CDR3 contains 15 residues. The CDR3 is CASSPTRSGANVLTF. The CDR3 DNA reads TGTGCCAGCAGCCCGACCCGCTCTGGGGCCAACGTCCTGACTTTC.

V gene TRBV20-1 combines with J gene TRBJ2-3; 7 bases are a match to TRBD2. The germline gives CDR1 DFQATT, CDR2 SNEGSKA (reference sequence). Trimming cost V 5 bases and J 7 bases; bases outside gene matches: 12. The CDR3 length is 14 residues. Here the CDR3 DNA reads TGCAGTGCTGGAAACCACGGGGGGTCATATACGCAGTATTTT. Translation gives CSAGNHGGSYTQYF.

The chain has TRBV6-1 and TRBJ1-2; D is perhaps TRBD1 (5 bases). The CDR3 is 13 amino acids. V gave up 2 bases and J gave up 6 bases, with 10 bases separating them. Germline V CDR1 and CDR2: MNHNS, SASEGT. CDR3 protein: CASSEMAGNGYTF. For the CDR3, the DNA is TGTGCCAGCAGTGAAATGGCAGGGAATGGCTACACCTTC.

This sequence joins TRBV4-2 and TRBJ1-3; TRBD1 agrees at 7 bases. Losses at the gene ends were 4 bases for V and 0 bases for J; bases not matched to a gene: 6. The CDR3 extends over 16 amino acids. Germline V CDR1 and CDR2: LGHNA, YNFKEQ. This CDR3 reads CASSPAGQHSGNTIYF. CDR3 coding DNA: TGTGCCAGCAGCCCGGCGGGACAGCACTCTGGAAACACCATATATTTT.

This chain connects TRBV7-3 to TRBJ2-1, with 8 nucleotides matching TRBD2. The CDR3 runs 14 residues. Germline V lookup: CDR1 SGHTA, CDR2 FQGTGA. J lost 9 bases, V lost 2 bases, and 6 bases had no gene match. CDR3: CASSLGGTSREQFF. CDR3 nucleotides: TGTGCCAGCAGCTTAGGCGGGACTAGTCGTGAGCAGTTCTTC.